These 3 T cell receptor beta chains originate from one sample sequenced in a study of blood T cell repertoires in COVID-19. The table came from immunoSEQ multiplex PCR; TCRdb's copy has only in-frame clones and leaves some out. The sample has about 15,000 clones; 80% to 90% are singletons. Sequenced sample: peripheral blood. These receptors all come from a man in his 70s in a cohort sampled during active COVID-19.

The chain couples TRBV27 to TRBJ2-1; tentatively, D is TRBD1 (5 bases). Germline lookup yields CDR1 MNHEY and CDR2 SMNVEV (reference sequence). V lost 2 bases and J 6 bases, leaving 14 bases between the germline ends. This CDR3 contains 15 residues. CDR3 in amino acids: CASSLIRQGGNEQFF. CDR3 in DNA: TGTGCCAGCAGTTTAATTCGGCAGGGCGGCAATGAGCAGTTCTTC.

The chain employs TRBV18 and TRBJ1-5; 8 bases are shared with TRBD1. CDR3 length: 16 residues. CDR1 and CDR2 (germline): KGHSH, LQKENI. V lost 3 bases and J lost 2; bases outside the gene matches: 6. The chain's CDR3 is CASSPPDRARNQPQHF. The CDR3 nucleotides are TGTGCCAGCTCACCGCCGGACAGGGCGCGCAATCAGCCCCAGCATTTT.

This clone was seen a handful of times. This chain links TRBV2 with TRBJ2-7, with TRBD1 matching over 9 bases. Germline V gene sequence: CDR1 SNHLY, CDR2 FYNNEI. The CDR3 has 13 amino acids. With V trimmed by 2 bases and J by 6 bases, 2 bases remained unmatched. CDR3 loop: CASSETGGFEQYF. The CDR3 nucleotides read TGTGCCAGCAGTGAAACAGGGGGCTTCGAGCAGTACTTC.